Following are 15 T cell receptor beta chains from one sample sequenced in a study of spatial heterogeneity in lung cancer (dated by TCRdb to the late 2010s). Receptor amplification or capture employed 5' RACE. TCRdb records NextSeq 500 as the sequencer. TCRdb reran the public reads through fastp at Q25 and MiXCR, keeping productive beta chains. Rows merge per CDR3 protein into single entries with the most common DNA and genes. The sample table holds 39,000 or so distinct CDR3 sequences, of which about 10% were seen once. The ten most abundant clones make up more than 15% of the sample. The time point label, read with the paper, signifies: blood at routine non-recurrence follow-up after resection. The sequenced sample was PBMCs, obtained at follow-up. These TCRs come from a female donor with early-stage non-small cell lung cancer.

This clonotype was observed many times. The rearrangement links TRBV19 to TRBJ1-2, with D possibly matching TRBD1 (6 bases). V dropped 6 bases and J dropped 4 bases, with 15 bases sitting between them. The CDR3 contains 14 residues. CDR1 is LNHDA and CDR2 is SQIVND in the germline V gene (reference sequence). The CDR3 loop is CASRGQSRGYGYTF. CDR3 DNA sequence: TGTGCCAGTAGGGGACAATCGCGTGGCTATGGCTACACCTTC.

This clonotype occurred many times. This chain joins TRBV29-1 and TRBJ1-2, with 9 bases lining up with TRBD1. V lost 8 bases, J lost 4 bases, and 8 bases stayed unmatched. CDR1 and CDR2 from the germline V gene are SQVTM and ANQGSEA. This CDR3 is built from 13 residues. The chain's CDR3 is CSTYRGLSYGYTF. The CDR3 nucleotides read TGCAGCACCTACAGGGGGCTGAGCTATGGCTACACCTTC.

This clonotype has at least ten counts. This chain links TRBV4-1 with TRBJ1-4; D gene unclear. V lost 0 bases and J 0 bases, leaving 11 bases between the germline ends. This CDR3 spans 17 amino acids. The V gene's germline CDR1 is MGHRA and CDR2 YSYEKL. The CDR3 reads CASSQDWAVATNEKLFF. DNA for the CDR3: TGCGCCAGCAGCCAAGATTGGGCGGTCGCAACTAATGAAAAACTGTTTTTT.

This clonotype was seen a handful of times. The CDR3 nucleotides are TGTGCCAGCAGCCCCCCCCTGAACACTGAAGCTTTCTTT. It is translated as CASSPPLNTEAFF. The chain carries TRBV7-2 and TRBJ1-1; D unclear. This CDR3 spans 13 amino acids. V was shortened by 5 bases and J by 0 bases, with 7 bases between the two germline ends. CDR1 and CDR2 (germline): SGHTA, FQGNSA.

This clonotype was detected ten times or more. The chain couples TRBV28 to TRBJ1-6, with a possible D match to TRBD1 (5 bases). CDR3 length: 12 amino acids. V was clipped by 8 bases and J by 6 bases, with 8 bases between them. The V gene's germline CDR1 is MDHEN and CDR2 SYDVKM. The CDR3 bases are TGTGCCAGCGTCCAGGGTAATTCACCCCTCCACTTT. Protein product: CASVQGNSPLHF.

The chain couples TRBV28 to TRBJ2-7; 7 bases fit TRBD1. This CDR3 spans 14 amino acids. Germline CDR1 is MDHEN and CDR2 is SYDVKM. With V trimmed by 5 bases and J by 0 bases, 4 bases remained unmatched. In DNA form, the CDR3 reads TGTGCCAGCAGTATACAGGGGAGCTCCTACGAGCAGTACTTC. Translated, it gives CASSIQGSSYEQYF.

This clonotype came up a few times. The chain has TRBV29-1 and TRBJ1-2; 9 bases are shared with TRBD1. With 7 bases clipped from V and 0 bases from J, the junction kept 12 bases outside the gene matches. Germline V CDR1 and CDR2: SQVTM, ANQGSEA. The CDR3 length is 16 residues. The CDR3 loop reads CSAPGTGTFPNYGYTF. In nucleotides, the CDR3 is TGCAGCGCTCCCGGGACAGGGACTTTCCCTAACTATGGCTACACCTTC.

This clonotype showed up just a few times. The chain is built from TRBV2 and TRBJ1-5; possibly TRBD1 for D (6 bases). Trimming pared 4 bases from V and 4 bases from J, leaving 8 bases between. Germline-derived CDR1 and CDR2 are SNHLY and FYNNEI. This CDR3 spans 13 amino acids. CDR3 amino acids: CASSGTVNQPQHF. The CDR3 DNA reads as TGTGCCAGCAGTGGGACAGTTAATCAGCCCCAGCATTTT.

This clonotype was counted at least ten times. This chain links TRBV3-1 with TRBJ1-2; the D gene is possibly TRBD1 (6 bases). Trimming removed 3 bases at V and 5 bases at J, with 16 bases between. The CDR3 sequence is 15 residues long. CDR1 and CDR2 (germline): LGHDT, YNNKEL (reference sequence). CDR3 nucleotide sequence: TGTGCCAGCAGCCACGCAGACAGGAACGGGTATGGCTACACCTTC. This encodes CASSHADRNGYGYTF.

This rearrangement joins TRBV20-1 to TRBJ1-4; D is undetermined. The germline CDR1 and CDR2 sequences are DFQATT and SNEGSKA (reference sequence). There are 14 residues in the CDR3. Trimming left V 0 bases short and J 1 base short, with 6 bases between. DNA of the CDR3: TGCAGTGCTAGAGAACCGGGAACTAATGAAAAACTGTTTTTT. Amino acids: CSAREPGTNEKLFF.

The chain uses TRBV19 and TRBJ2-1, with TRBD2 identical over 9 bases. With V trimmed by 5 bases and J by 5 bases, 13 bases remained unmatched. The CDR3 spans 17 residues. Germline loops: CDR1 LNHDA, CDR2 SQIVND (reference sequence). The CDR3 DNA sequence: TGTGCCAGTAGTCTCACCCCTATAGCGGGGGCTCACAATGAGCAGTTCTTC. It translates to CASSLTPIAGAHNEQFF.

This clonotype was seen at least ten times. The CDR3 region is CASSPGQIRLQETQYF. In DNA, the CDR3 is TGTGCCAGCAGCCCCGGACAGATTAGGCTCCAAGAGACCCAGTACTTC. The chain is built from TRBV5-8 and TRBJ2-5; D possibly corresponds to TRBD1 (6 bases). The CDR3 contains 16 residues. The V end was cut by 4 bases, the J end by 1 base, with 17 bases between. CDR1 is SGHTS, CDR2 YDEGEE, per germline.

There are many counts of this clonotype. The genes are TRBV9 and TRBJ2-5, with D maybe TRBD2 (6 bases). The germline CDR1 and CDR2 sequences are SGDLS and YYNGEE. The CDR3 covers 14 residues. Trimming cost V 3 bases and J 0 bases, with 9 bases left between them. CDR3 loop: CASSAGVHQETQYF. In nucleotides, the CDR3 is TGTGCCAGCAGCGCGGGGGTCCACCAAGAGACCCAGTACTTC.

This clonotype was observed many times. The gene calls are TRBV20-1 and TRBJ1-5; 8 bases agree with TRBD1. V gave up 1 base and J gave up 2 bases; unmatched junction bases: 4. This CDR3 has 15 residues. Germline values: CDR1 DFQATT, CDR2 SNEGSKA (reference sequence). The CDR3 is CSARAGGEGNQPQHF. The CDR3 DNA reads as TGCAGTGCTAGAGCAGGGGGCGAGGGCAATCAGCCCCAGCATTTT.

The V and J genes are TRBV7-9 and TRBJ2-1; 15 bases match TRBD2. Germline V gene lookup returns CDR1 SEHNR and CDR2 FQNEAQ (reference sequence). The CDR3 spans 17 residues. With V trimmed by 5 bases and J by 1 base, 3 bases remained unmatched. CDR3 sequence reads: CASSGGTSGGSYNEQFF. The CDR3 nucleotides are TGTGCCAGCAGCGGCGGGACTAGCGGGGGGTCCTACAATGAGCAGTTCTTC.